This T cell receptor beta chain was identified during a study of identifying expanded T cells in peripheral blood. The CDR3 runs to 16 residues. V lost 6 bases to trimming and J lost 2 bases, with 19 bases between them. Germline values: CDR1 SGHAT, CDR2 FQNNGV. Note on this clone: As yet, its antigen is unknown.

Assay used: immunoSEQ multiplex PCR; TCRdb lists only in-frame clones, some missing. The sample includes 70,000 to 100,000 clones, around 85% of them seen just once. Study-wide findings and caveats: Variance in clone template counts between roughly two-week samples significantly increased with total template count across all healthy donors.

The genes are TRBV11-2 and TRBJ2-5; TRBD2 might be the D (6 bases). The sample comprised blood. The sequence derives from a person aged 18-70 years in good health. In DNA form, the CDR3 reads TGTGCCAGCAGTGGGAGGAGCAGGTTGGGACAAGAGACCCAGTACTTC. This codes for CASSGRSRLGQETQYF.